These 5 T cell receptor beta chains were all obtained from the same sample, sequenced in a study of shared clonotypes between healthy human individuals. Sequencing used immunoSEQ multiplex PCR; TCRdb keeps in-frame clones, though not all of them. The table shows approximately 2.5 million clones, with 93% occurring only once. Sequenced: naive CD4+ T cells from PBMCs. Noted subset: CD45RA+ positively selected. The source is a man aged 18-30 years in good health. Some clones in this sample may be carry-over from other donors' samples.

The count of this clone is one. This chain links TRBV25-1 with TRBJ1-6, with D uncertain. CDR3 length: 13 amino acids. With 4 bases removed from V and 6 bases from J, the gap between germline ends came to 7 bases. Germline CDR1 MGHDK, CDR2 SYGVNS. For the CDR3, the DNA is TGTGCCAGCAGTGCTCGGGTTAATTCACCCCTCCACTTT. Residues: CASSARVNSPLHF.

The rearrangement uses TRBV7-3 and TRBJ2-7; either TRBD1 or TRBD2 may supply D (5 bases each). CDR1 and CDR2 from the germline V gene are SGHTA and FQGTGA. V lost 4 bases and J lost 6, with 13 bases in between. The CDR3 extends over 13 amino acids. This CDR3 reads CASSSFGAGEQYF. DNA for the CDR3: TGTGCCAGCAGCTCCTTTGGGGCGGGCGAGCAGTACTTC.

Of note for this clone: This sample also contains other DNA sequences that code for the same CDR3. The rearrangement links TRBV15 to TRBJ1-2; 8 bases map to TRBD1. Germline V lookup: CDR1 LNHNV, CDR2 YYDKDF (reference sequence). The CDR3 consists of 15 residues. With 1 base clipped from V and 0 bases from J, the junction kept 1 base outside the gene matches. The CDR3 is CATSRGTGTNYGYTF. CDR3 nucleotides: TGTGCCACCAGCAGAGGGACAGGGACTAACTATGGCTACACCTTC. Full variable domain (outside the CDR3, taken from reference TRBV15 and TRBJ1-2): DAMVIQNPRYQVTQFGKPVTLSCSQTLNHNVMYWYQQKSSQAPKLLFHYYDKDFNNEADTPDNFQSRRPNTSFCFLDIRSPGLGDTAMYLCATSRGTGTNYGYTFGSGTRLTVV.

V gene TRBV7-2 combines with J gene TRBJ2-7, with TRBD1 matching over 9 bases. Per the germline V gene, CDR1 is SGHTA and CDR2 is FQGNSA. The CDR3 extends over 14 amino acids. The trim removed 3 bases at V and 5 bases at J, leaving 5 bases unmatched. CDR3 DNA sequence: TGTGCCAGCAGCTTGGGACAGGGATTCCACGAGCAGTACTTC. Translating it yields CASSLGQGFHEQYF.

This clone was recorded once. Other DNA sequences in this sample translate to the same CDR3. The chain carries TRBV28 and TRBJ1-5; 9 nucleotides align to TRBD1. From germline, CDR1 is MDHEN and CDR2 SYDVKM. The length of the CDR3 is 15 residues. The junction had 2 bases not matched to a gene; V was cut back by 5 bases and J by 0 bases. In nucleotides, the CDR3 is TGTGCCAGCAGTCCGACAGGGGGTAGCAATCAGCCCCAGCATTTT. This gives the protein CASSPTGGSNQPQHF.